This T cell receptor (beta chain) came from a study of T cells in women clearing cervical HPV infection. Study overall: Donors had HPV16-related CIN3 or worse; 2 had invasive cancer. Blood came at first lesion visit for cases, post-clearance for controls.

TCRdb's table, derived via immunoSEQ multiplex PCR, lists solely in-frame clones and lacks some. With about 24,000 clones in the sample, the ten largest clones hold 5.4%. Germline assignment: CDR1 DFQATT and CDR2 SNEGSKA (reference sequence). This CDR3 comprises 12 residues. With 5 bases removed from V and 9 bases from J, the gap between germline ends came to 14 bases. Broader study findings: Cases carried less TRBV6-7 than controls: approximately 0.1% versus 0.16%.

Comments on this clone: The antigen remains undetermined. The CDR3 end falls 3 residues outside the read, so it is completed with the germline J gene.

The chain joins TRBV20-1 to TRBJ2-1; maybe TRBD2 (5 bases). Sequencing was carried out using blood buffy coat. The clonotype originates from a woman aged 18 to 69 with a cervical HPV16 infection that either progressed to CIN3+ or cleared (not recorded which). CDR3 DNA, as far as it was read: TGCAGTGCTCCCGAGCTAGCTGGTGAG. Amino acid sequence: CSAPELAGE. The full-length CDR3 reads as CSAPELAGEQFF.